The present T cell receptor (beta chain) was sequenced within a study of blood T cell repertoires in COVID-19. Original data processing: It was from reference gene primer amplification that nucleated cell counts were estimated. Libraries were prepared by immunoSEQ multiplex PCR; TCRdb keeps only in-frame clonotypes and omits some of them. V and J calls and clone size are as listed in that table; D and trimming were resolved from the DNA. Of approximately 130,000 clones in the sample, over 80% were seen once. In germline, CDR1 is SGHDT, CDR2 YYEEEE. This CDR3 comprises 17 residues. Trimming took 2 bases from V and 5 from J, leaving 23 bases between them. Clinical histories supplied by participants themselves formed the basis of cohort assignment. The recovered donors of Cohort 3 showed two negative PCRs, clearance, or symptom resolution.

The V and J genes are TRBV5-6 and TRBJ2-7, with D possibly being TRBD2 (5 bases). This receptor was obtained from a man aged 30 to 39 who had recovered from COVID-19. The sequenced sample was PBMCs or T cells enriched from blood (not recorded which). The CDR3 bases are TGTGCCAGCAGCTTTTCGTCGGGGAAGGCGCTTGGGAACGAGCAGTACTTC. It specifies CASSFSSGKALGNEQYF. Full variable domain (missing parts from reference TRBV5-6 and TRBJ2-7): DAGVTQSPTHLIKTRGQQVTLRCSPKSGHDTVSWYQQALGQGPQFIFQYYEEEERQRGNFPDRFSGHQFPNYSSELNVNALLLGDSALYLCASSFSSGKALGNEQYFGPGTRLTVT.